The T cell receptor (beta chain) under discussion was sequenced for a study of early stage breast cancer tumors. Study in general: Seven to nine ER+/PR+/HER2- tumors were invasive ductal; four were invasive lobular. Findings of the study overall: Most shared enriched TCRB sequences were commonly generated ones. Tumors had roughly 2.4-fold higher T cell density and higher clonality than adjacent normal breast tissue.

Libraries were prepared by immunoSEQ multiplex PCR; TCRdb keeps only in-frame clonotypes and omits some of them. The sample carries tens of thousands of clones, around 85% recorded once. Note on this clone: Its cognate antigen is unknown.

The TCR was taken from a person between 60 and 70 years old with breast cancer. Sequenced: blood.

CDR3 region: CASSQEARPGGRTIYF. CDR3 sequence (DNA): TGTGCCAGCAGCCAAGAGGCCAGGCCCGGGGGACGCACCATATATTTT. The chain combines TRBV4-2 with TRBJ1-3; perhaps TRBD1 as D (5 bases). The germline gives CDR1 LGHNA, CDR2 YNFKEQ. This CDR3 region has 16 residues. V dropped 0 bases and J dropped 9 bases, with 18 bases sitting between them.